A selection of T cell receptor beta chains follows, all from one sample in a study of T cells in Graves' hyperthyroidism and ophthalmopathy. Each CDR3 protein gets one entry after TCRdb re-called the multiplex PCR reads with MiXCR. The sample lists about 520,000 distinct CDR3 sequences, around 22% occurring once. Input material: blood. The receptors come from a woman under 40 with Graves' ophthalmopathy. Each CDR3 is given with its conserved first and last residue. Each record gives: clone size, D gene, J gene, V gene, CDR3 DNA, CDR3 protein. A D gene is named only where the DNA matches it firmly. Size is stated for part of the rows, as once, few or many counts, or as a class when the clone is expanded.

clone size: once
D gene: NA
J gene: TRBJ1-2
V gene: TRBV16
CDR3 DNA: TGTGCCAGCAGCCAACTCGACTTGTCGGAGTCTTGGGGGTATGGCTTCACCTTC
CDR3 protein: CASSQLDLSESWGYGFTF

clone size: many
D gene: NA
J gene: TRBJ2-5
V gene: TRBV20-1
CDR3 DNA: TGCAGTGCTAGAGGCAGGGGTCCGCTCGGGCCGCCTAAAGAGACCCAGTACTTC
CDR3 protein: CSARGRGPLGPPKETQYF

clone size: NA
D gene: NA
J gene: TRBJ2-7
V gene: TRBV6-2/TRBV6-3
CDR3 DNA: TGTGCCAGCAGTTACTCCATTCCCCCCAAAATGACGGGCGATCCCTACGAGCAGTACTTC
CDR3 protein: CASSYSIPPKMTGDPYEQYF

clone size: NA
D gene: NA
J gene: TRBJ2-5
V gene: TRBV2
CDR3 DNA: TGTGCCAGCAGTGAAAAGGCTCGAGAGACCCAGTACTTC
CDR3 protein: CASSEKARETQYF

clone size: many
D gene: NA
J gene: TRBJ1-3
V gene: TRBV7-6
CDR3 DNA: TGTGCCAGCAGCCCTGGGTGGGGTCCTACTGGAAACACCATATATTTT
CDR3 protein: CASSPGWGPTGNTIYF

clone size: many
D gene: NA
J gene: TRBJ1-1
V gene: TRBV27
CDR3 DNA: TGTGCCAGCAGCTCAAATTGGGGTGAAGCTTTCTTT
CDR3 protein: CASSSNWGEAFF

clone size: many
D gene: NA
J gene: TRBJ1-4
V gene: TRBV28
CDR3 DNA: TGTGCCAGCAGTTTCCCGGGGGCAGATGCAACTAATGAAAAACTGTTTTTT
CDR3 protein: CASSFPGADATNEKLFF

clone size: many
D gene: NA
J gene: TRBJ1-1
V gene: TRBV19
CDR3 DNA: TGTGCCAGTAGTATAGGCGTGAACACTGAAGCTTTCTTT
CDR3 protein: CASSIGVNTEAFF

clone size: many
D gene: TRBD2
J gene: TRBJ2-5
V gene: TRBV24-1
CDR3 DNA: TGTGCCACCAGCTTGGGAGGGCAAGAGACCCAGTACTTC
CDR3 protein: CATSLGGQETQYF

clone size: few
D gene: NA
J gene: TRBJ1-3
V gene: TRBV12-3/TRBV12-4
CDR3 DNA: TGTGCCAGCACCCTTTCAAGCTCTGGAAACACCATATATTTT
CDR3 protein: CASTLSSSGNTIYF

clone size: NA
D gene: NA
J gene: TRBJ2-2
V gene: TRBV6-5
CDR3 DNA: TGTGCCAGCAGTTATAAAGGGCAGGGATTCTCCGGGGAGCTGTTTTTT
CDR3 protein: CASSYKGQGFSGELFF

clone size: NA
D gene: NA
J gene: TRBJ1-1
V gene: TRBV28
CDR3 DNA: TGTGCCAGCAGTTGGGTTGGGGGCACTGAAGCTTTCTTT
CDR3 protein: CASSWVGGTEAFF

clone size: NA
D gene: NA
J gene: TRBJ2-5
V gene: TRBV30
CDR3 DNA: TGTGCCTGGACCAAGACGGACCGAGAGACCCAGTACTTC
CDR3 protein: CAWTKTDRETQYF

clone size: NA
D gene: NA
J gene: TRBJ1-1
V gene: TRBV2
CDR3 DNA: TGTGCCAGCAGGGAGGGGCGGTACACTGAAGCTTGCTTT
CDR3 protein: CASREGRYTEACF

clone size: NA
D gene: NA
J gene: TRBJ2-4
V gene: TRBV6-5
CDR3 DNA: TGTGCCAGCAGTTTAAAACAGGGTGCCAAAAACATTCAGTACTTC
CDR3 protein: CASSLKQGAKNIQYF

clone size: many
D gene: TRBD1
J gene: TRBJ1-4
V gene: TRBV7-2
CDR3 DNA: TGTGCCAGCAGCTTAACAGGGGGCAATGAAAAACTGTTTTTT
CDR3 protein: CASSLTGGNEKLFF

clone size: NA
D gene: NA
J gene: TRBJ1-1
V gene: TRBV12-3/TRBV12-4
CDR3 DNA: TGTGCCAGCAGTTTACGAGTCGGGGACACTGATGCTTTCTTT
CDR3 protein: CASSLRVGDTDAFF

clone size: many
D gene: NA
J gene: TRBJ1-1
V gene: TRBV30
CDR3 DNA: TGTGCCTGGAGTGTAAAGGGGAACACTGAAGCTTTCTTT
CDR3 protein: CAWSVKGNTEAFF

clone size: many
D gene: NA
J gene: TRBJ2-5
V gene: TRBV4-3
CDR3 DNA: TGCGCCAGCAGCCAAGATAGGGCTTGGGAGACCCAGTACTTC
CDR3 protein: CASSQDRAWETQYF

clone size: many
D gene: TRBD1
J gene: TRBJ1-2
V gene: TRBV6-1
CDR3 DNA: TGTGCCAGCAGGAGGACAGGTGTTAACTATGGCTACACCTTC
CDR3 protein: CASRRTGVNYGYTF

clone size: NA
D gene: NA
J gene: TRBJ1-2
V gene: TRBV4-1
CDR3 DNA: TGCGCCAGCAGCCAAGATCAGGGGACCTATGGCTACACCTTC
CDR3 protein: CASSQDQGTYGYTF

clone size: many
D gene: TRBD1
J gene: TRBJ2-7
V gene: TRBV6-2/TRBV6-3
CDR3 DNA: TGTGCCAGCAGGAGCGACAGGGCAAAAGGCGAGCAGTACTTC
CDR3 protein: CASRSDRAKGEQYF

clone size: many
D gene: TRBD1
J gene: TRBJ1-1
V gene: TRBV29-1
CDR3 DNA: TGCAGCGTTGAAGACAGGGGGCACACTGAAGCTTTCTTT
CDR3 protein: CSVEDRGHTEAFF

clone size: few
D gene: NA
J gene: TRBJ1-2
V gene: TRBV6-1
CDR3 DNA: TGTGCCAGCAGTGAACGGAGGGCTAATGGCTACACCTTC
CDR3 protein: CASSERRANGYTF

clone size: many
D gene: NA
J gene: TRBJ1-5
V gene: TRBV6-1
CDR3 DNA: TGTGCCAGCAGTGAAGCAACGGGCCAAAGGCCCCAGCATTTT
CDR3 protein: CASSEATGQRPQHF

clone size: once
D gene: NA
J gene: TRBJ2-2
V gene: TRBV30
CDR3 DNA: TGTGCCTGGAGTAAGGGGGGACATTCCCGATGGACCGGGGAGCTGTTTTTT
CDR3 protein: CAWSKGGHSRWTGELFF

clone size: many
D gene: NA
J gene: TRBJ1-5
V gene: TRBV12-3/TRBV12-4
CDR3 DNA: TGTGCCAGCAGACCCACAGGACCCTATCAGCCCCAGCATTTT
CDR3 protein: CASRPTGPYQPQHF

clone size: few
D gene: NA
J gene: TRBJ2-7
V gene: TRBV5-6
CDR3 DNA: TGTGCCAGCAGCTTAAGTATCTACGGGTACGAGCAGTACTTC
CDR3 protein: CASSLSIYGYEQYF

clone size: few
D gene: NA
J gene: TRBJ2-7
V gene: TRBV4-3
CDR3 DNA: TGCGCCAGCAGCCAAGACTGGACCTCCTACGAGCAGTACTTC
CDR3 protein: CASSQDWTSYEQYF

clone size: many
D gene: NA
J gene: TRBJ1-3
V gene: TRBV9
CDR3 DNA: TGTGCCAGCAGCGTAGATCCCTCTGGAAACACCATATATTTT
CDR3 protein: CASSVDPSGNTIYF

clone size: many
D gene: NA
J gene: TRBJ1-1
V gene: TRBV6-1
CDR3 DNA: TGTGCCAGTTCACAGGGTATTAGCGCTGAAGCTTTCTTT
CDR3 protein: CASSQGISAEAFF

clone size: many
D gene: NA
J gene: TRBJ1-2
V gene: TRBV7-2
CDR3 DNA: TGTGCCAGCAGCCCGGTCCGGGCTAACTATGGCTACACCTTC
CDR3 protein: CASSPVRANYGYTF

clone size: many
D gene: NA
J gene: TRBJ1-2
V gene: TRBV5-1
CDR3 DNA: TGCGCCAGCAGGCGGCAGCTTTATGGCTACACCTTC
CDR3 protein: CASRRQLYGYTF

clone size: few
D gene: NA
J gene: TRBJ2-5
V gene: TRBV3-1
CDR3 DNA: TGTGCCAGCAGCCAAGCTTGGCGGGAGACCCAGTACTTC
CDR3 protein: CASSQAWRETQYF

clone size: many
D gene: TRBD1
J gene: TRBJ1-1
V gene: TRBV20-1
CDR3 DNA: TGCAGTGCCCCCCCAGGGGGATCAGACACTGAAGCTTTCTTT
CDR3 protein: CSAPPGGSDTEAFF

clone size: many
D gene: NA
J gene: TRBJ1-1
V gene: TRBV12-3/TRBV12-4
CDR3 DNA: TGTGCCAGCAGTCCGGGACTCTTGGAGGACACTGAAGCTTTCTTT
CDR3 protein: CASSPGLLEDTEAFF

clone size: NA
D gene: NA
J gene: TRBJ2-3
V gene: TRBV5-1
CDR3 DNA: TGCGCCAGCAGCGGAGTCAGGCCAGATACGCAGTATTTT
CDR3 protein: CASSGVRPDTQYF

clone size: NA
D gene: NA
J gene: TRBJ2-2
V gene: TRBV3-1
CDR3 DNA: TGTGCCAGCAGCCAAGATCTAGGAGGGACTCTATGGGCCGGGGAGCTGTTTTTT
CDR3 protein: CASSQDLGGTLWAGELFF

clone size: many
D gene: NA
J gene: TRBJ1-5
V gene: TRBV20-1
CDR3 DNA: TGCAGTGCTAGTCCTCACAGGGAGTATAGCAATCAGCCCCAGCATTTT
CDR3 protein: CSASPHREYSNQPQHF

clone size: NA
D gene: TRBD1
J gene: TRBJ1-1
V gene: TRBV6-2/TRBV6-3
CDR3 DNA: TGTGCCAGCACTTTCTCCGGGACAGGGCGCACTGAAGCTTTCTTT
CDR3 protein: CASTFSGTGRTEAFF

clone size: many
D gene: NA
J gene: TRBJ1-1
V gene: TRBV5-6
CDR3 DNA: TGTGCCAGCAGCACCCTACAGGGAAGATCGAGAGGGAACACTGAAGCTTTCTTT
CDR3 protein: CASSTLQGRSRGNTEAFF

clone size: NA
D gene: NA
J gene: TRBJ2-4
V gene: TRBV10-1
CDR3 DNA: TGCGCCAGCAGCAACAGTGTGACCAAAAACATTCAGTACTTC
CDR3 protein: CASSNSVTKNIQYF

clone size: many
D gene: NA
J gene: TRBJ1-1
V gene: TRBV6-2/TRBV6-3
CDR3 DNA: TGTGCCAGCAGCTCCATCTCTCCGAACACTGAAGCTTTCTTT
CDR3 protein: CASSSISPNTEAFF

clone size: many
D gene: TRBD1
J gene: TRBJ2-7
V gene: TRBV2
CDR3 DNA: TGTGCCAGCAGTCTCCGGACAGGGGGCGGGTACGAGCAGTACTTC
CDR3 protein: CASSLRTGGGYEQYF

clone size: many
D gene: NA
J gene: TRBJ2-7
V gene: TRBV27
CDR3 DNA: TGTGCCAGCAGTTTTTCTTCTTCCTACGAGCAGTACTTC
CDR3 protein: CASSFSSSYEQYF

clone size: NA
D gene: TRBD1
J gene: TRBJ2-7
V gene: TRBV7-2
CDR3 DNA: TGTGCCAGCAGCCATGACAGGGGAGCAAGGGGCGAGCAGTACTTC
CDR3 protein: CASSHDRGARGEQYF

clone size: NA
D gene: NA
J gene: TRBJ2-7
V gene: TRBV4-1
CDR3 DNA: TGCGCCAGCAGCCGACAGGACGCCTACGAGCAGTACTTC
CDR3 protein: CASSRQDAYEQYF

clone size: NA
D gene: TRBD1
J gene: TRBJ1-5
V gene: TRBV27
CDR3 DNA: TGTGCCAGCAGTCCATCCCGGACAGGGGGCTTCCAGCCCCAGCATTTT
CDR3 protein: CASSPSRTGGFQPQHF

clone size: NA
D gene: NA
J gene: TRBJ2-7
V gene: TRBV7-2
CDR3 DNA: TGTGCCAGCAGGGCGGAGGGGTCGGGCTACGAGCAGTACTTC
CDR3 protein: CASRAEGSGYEQYF

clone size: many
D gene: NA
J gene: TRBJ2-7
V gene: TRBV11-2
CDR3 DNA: TGTGCCAGCAGCTTCGAGTGGCGGGGCGCCACCTACGAGCAGTACTTC
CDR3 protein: CASSFEWRGATYEQYF

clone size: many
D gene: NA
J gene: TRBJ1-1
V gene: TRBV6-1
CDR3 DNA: TGTGCCAGCAGTCCCATCGGGAAGAACACTGAAGCTTTCTTT
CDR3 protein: CASSPIGKNTEAFF

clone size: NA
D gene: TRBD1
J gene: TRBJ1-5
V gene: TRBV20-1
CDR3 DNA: TGCAGTGCTAGAGCCGTGACAGGGGGCGTTCAGCCCCAGCATTTT
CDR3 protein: CSARAVTGGVQPQHF

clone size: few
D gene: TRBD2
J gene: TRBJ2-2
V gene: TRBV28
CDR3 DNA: TGTGCCAGCAGTTTAGGACTAGCGGGAGGGTATAACACCGGGGAGCTGTTTTTT
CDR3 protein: CASSLGLAGGYNTGELFF

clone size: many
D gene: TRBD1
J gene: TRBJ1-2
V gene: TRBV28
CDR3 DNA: TGTGCCAGCACTAGACAGGGGAACTATGGCTACACCTTC
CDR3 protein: CASTRQGNYGYTF